The rows below give T cell receptor beta chains drawn from one sample of a study of blood T cell repertoires in COVID-19. Clones were read by immunoSEQ multiplex PCR, and TCRdb kept only the in-frame ones, dropping some. The table records a few hundred thousand clones, around 87% of them present only once. The sample taken for sequencing was peripheral blood. These receptors were taken from a middle-aged man with active or convalescent COVID-19. Both conserved end residues are part of each CDR3. Fields, in order: J gene, D gene, V gene, clone size, CDR3 DNA, CDR3 protein. The D gene is left open where the match is weak. Clone size is stated in some rows and not others, as once, few, many or a class when expanded.

J: TRBJ2-3; D: TRBD2; V: TRBV18; size: .; DNA: TGTGCCAGCTCACCCGGGACTAGCGGGAGATACACAGATACGCAGTATTTT; CDR3: CASSPGTSGRYTDTQYF
J: TRBJ1-5; D: TRBD1; V: TRBV27; size: .; DNA: TGTGCCAGCAGTCTAATAGGGGGCCAGAGGGGCCCCAATCAGCCCCAGCATTTT; CDR3: CASSLIGGQRGPNQPQHF
J: TRBJ1-4; D: .; V: TRBV9; size: .; DNA: TGTGCCAGCAGCCCCGGGAGGGCCCCTAATGAAAAACTGTTTTTT; CDR3: CASSPGRAPNEKLFF
J: TRBJ1-3; D: TRBD1; V: TRBV9; size: few; DNA: TGTGCCAGCAGCCTTCGGACAGGGAGTCTCGAAGGAAACACCATATATTTT; CDR3: CASSLRTGSLEGNTIYF
J: TRBJ1-4; D: .; V: TRBV6-6; size: .; DNA: TGTGCCAGCAGTAAGACAGAAGGGGAAAAACTGTTTTTT; CDR3: CASSKTEGEKLFF
J: TRBJ1-1; D: .; V: TRBV5-1; size: .; DNA: TGCGCCAGCAGCGACCCCTCGGGTGACACTGAAGCTTTCTTT; CDR3: CASSDPSGDTEAFF
J: TRBJ1-5; D: .; V: TRBV6-5; size: .; DNA: TGTGCCAGCAGCACGGGGAATCAGCCCCAGCATTTT; CDR3: CASSTGNQPQHF
J: TRBJ2-1; D: TRBD2; V: TRBV4-3; size: .; DNA: TGCGCCAGCAGCCATGGACCTAGCGGGGGCTCCTACAATGAGCAGTTCTTC; CDR3: CASSHGPSGGSYNEQFF
J: TRBJ2-7; D: .; V: TRBV15; size: .; DNA: TGTGCCACCAGCAGAGAAGGAGGCGGGGCCTCCTACGAGCAGTACTTC; CDR3: CATSREGGGASYEQYF
J: TRBJ1-2; D: .; V: TRBV4-3; size: .; DNA: TGCGCCAGCTCCAGGGGATTCGACTATGGCTACACCTTC; CDR3: CASSRGFDYGYTF
J: TRBJ1-4; D: .; V: TRBV27; size: .; DNA: TGTGCCAGCAGTTTCTGGGACATTAATGAAAAACTGTTTTTT; CDR3: CASSFWDINEKLFF
J: TRBJ2-3; D: TRBD2; V: TRBV5-1; size: .; DNA: TGCGCCAGCAGCTTCGGGCCGGTAGCGGGTTCCACAGATACGCAGTATTTT; CDR3: CASSFGPVAGSTDTQYF
J: TRBJ1-3; D: .; V: TRBV7-9; size: .; DNA: TGTGCCAGCAGCTTAAAAGGGGTCTCCCGAGACACCATATATTTT; CDR3: CASSLKGVSRDTIYF
J: TRBJ1-6; D: TRBD1; V: TRBV5-5; size: .; DNA: TGTGCCAGCAGTTTCCACAGGGGTTGGGATTCACCCCTCCACTTT; CDR3: CASSFHRGWDSPLHF
J: TRBJ1-5; D: .; V: TRBV2; size: .; DNA: TGTGCCAGCATGAAGGAGGCTTATAGCAATCAGCCCCAGCATTTT; CDR3: CASMKEAYSNQPQHF
J: TRBJ2-2; D: TRBD1; V: TRBV6-2/TRBV6-3; size: .; DNA: TGTGCCAGCAGTCCGACAGGGGGCGCGGGCACCGGGGAGCTGTTTTTT; CDR3: CASSPTGGAGTGELFF
J: TRBJ2-3; D: TRBD2; V: TRBV18; size: .; DNA: TGTGCCAGCTCACCGGTCCTAGCGGGGGGCAACACAGATACGCAGTATTTT; CDR3: CASSPVLAGGNTDTQYF
J: TRBJ2-3; D: .; V: TRBV27; size: once; DNA: TGTGCCACCGGAGGGGCTGGCACAGATACGCAGTATTTT; CDR3: CATGGAGTDTQYF
J: TRBJ1-2; D: TRBD1; V: TRBV19; size: .; DNA: TGTGCCAGTAGTATGGCGGACAGGGAGGTTGGCTACACCTTC; CDR3: CASSMADREVGYTF
J: TRBJ1-1; D: .; V: TRBV19; size: .; DNA: TGTGCCAGTAGCATCAGTGGCGGAAAGAAAGCTTTCTTT; CDR3: CASSISGGKKAFF
J: TRBJ1-1; D: .; V: TRBV9; size: .; DNA: TGTGCCAGCAGCAATACAGTGGGGCGAGGGGGCACTGAAGCTTTCTTT; CDR3: CASSNTVGRGGTEAFF
J: TRBJ2-5; D: TRBD1; V: TRBV6-5; size: .; DNA: TGTGCCAGCACCCGGGACAGGAGTCAAGAGACCCAGTACTTC; CDR3: CASTRDRSQETQYF
J: TRBJ1-4; D: TRBD1; V: TRBV2; size: .; DNA: TGTGCCAGCAGTGGGCGGACAGGGAACGAAAAACTGTTTTTT; CDR3: CASSGRTGNEKLFF
J: TRBJ2-1; D: TRBD2; V: TRBV11-2; size: .; DNA: TGTGCCAGCAGCCTTCCCGGCTCCCGATCTAGCGGGAGGATTAATGAGCAGTTCTTC; CDR3: CASSLPGSRSSGRINEQFF
J: TRBJ1-5; D: .; V: TRBV6-6; size: .; DNA: TGTGCCAGCAGTTACGATACAGAGCAGCCCCAGCATTTT; CDR3: CASSYDTEQPQHF
J: TRBJ2-7; D: TRBD1; V: TRBV7-9; size: .; DNA: TGTGCCAGCAGCTTTACCGGGACAGGGCCCTCCTACGAGCAGTACTTC; CDR3: CASSFTGTGPSYEQYF
J: TRBJ2-1; D: .; V: TRBV6-5; size: .; DNA: TGTGCCAGCAAGCCGGGACTCCCCTACAATGAGCAGTTCTTC; CDR3: CASKPGLPYNEQFF
J: TRBJ1-1; D: .; V: TRBV5-1; size: .; DNA: TGCGCCAGCAGCTTGGGGGCAGGGTACACTGAAGCTTTCTTT; CDR3: CASSLGAGYTEAFF
J: TRBJ2-1; D: TRBD2; V: TRBV9; size: .; DNA: TGTGCCAGCAGCGACGGGACTAGCGGGGGGGCCAATGAGCAGTTCTTC; CDR3: CASSDGTSGGANEQFF
J: TRBJ1-6; D: .; V: TRBV10-3; size: .; DNA: TGTGCCATCAGTGGTTTGGGGGGGAATTCACCCCTCCACTTT; CDR3: CAISGLGGNSPLHF
J: TRBJ2-3; D: TRBD1; V: TRBV2; size: .; DNA: TGTGCCAGCAGTTCCACGGACAGGGTTTTAACAGATACGCAGTATTTT; CDR3: CASSSTDRVLTDTQYF
J: TRBJ1-1; D: TRBD1; V: TRBV28; size: .; DNA: TGTGCCAGCAGTTTGGGACAGTCTGAAGCTTTCTTT; CDR3: CASSLGQSEAFF
J: TRBJ2-5; D: TRBD2; V: TRBV2; size: .; DNA: TGTGCCAGCAGTGAGGGAGAGGGAGGGCTCCAAGAGACCCAGTACTTC; CDR3: CASSEGEGGLQETQYF
J: TRBJ2-1; D: TRBD2; V: TRBV7-2; size: .; DNA: TGTGCCAGCAGCAGCAGAAGCGGGGGGGCCAATGAGCAGTTCTTC; CDR3: CASSSRSGGANEQFF
J: TRBJ1-6; D: TRBD1; V: TRBV30; size: once; DNA: TGTGCCTGGAGTAAGCCCAGGGGGTTTAATTCACCCCTCCACTTT; CDR3: CAWSKPRGFNSPLHF
J: TRBJ1-1; D: TRBD1; V: TRBV3-1/TRBV3-2; size: .; DNA: TGTGCCAGCAGCGGACAGGGGAGTCTGAACACTGAAGCTTTCTTT; CDR3: CASSGQGSLNTEAFF
J: TRBJ2-7; D: .; V: TRBV4-2; size: .; DNA: TGTGCCAGCAGCCAAGAAAGGCTATGGGCCGAGCAGTACTTC; CDR3: CASSQERLWAEQYF
J: TRBJ2-1; D: .; V: TRBV27; size: once; DNA: TGTGCCAGCGGGCGTGGTGAGCAGTTCTTC; CDR3: CASGRGEQFF
J: TRBJ2-2; D: .; V: TRBV7-2; size: .; DNA: TGTGCCAGCAGCTTATTCGACAGATCGAACACCGGGGAGCTGTTTTTT; CDR3: CASSLFDRSNTGELFF
J: TRBJ1-2; D: .; V: TRBV6-1; size: .; DNA: TGTGCCAGCAGGGATGGGCGTTACTATGGCTACACCTTC; CDR3: CASRDGRYYGYTF
J: TRBJ1-5; D: TRBD1; V: TRBV4-3; size: .; DNA: TGCGCCAGCAGCCAAGATCTACAGGGGGCCCAGCCCCAGCATTTT; CDR3: CASSQDLQGAQPQHF
J: TRBJ2-3; D: .; V: TRBV5-1; size: .; DNA: TGCGCCAGCAGCTTCGCGGGCGGCACAGATACGCAGTATTTT; CDR3: CASSFAGGTDTQYF
J: TRBJ2-1; D: .; V: TRBV27; size: once; DNA: TGTGCCAGCAGTTTCCTGTACTCCTACAATGAGCAGTTCTTC; CDR3: CASSFLYSYNEQFF
J: TRBJ2-7; D: TRBD1; V: TRBV15; size: .; DNA: TGTGCCACCAGCAGAGCGGGACAGGGAGGGACCTACGAGCAGTACTTC; CDR3: CATSRAGQGGTYEQYF
J: TRBJ1-5; D: .; V: TRBV6-6; size: .; DNA: TGTGCCAGCAGAGGGGGGGACGCTCTGAGGAATCAGCCCCAGCATTTT; CDR3: CASRGGDALRNQPQHF
J: TRBJ1-1; D: .; V: TRBV29-1; size: .; DNA: TGCAGCGTTGGACAGAGGAACACTGAAGCTTTCTTT; CDR3: CSVGQRNTEAFF
J: TRBJ2-1; D: TRBD2; V: TRBV29-1; size: .; DNA: TGCAGCGTCCCATCGTGGCCTAGCGGGAGGGAAGGGAATGAGCAGTTCTTC; CDR3: CSVPSWPSGREGNEQFF
J: TRBJ1-4; D: TRBD1; V: TRBV27; size: .; DNA: TGTGCCAGCAGTGGTACAGGGGCCGTGGATAAACTGTTTTTT; CDR3: CASSGTGAVDKLFF
J: TRBJ1-5; D: .; V: TRBV12-3/TRBV12-4; size: once; DNA: TGTGCCAGCACCTTAAACAATCAGCCCCAGCATTTT; CDR3: CASTLNNQPQHF
J: TRBJ1-2; D: .; V: TRBV6-2/TRBV6-3; size: .; DNA: TGTGCCAGCAGTTACTCGTTTTTGGGCTCCGATGGCTACACCTTC; CDR3: CASSYSFLGSDGYTF
J: TRBJ2-1; D: .; V: TRBV12-5; size: .; DNA: TGTGCTAGTGGTCCCCCGGGGAGCTCCTACAATGAGCAGTTCTTC; CDR3: CASGPPGSSYNEQFF
J: TRBJ1-5; D: .; V: TRBV7-2; size: .; DNA: TGTGCCAGCAGCTCACAGGGAGATCAGCCCCAGCATTTT; CDR3: CASSSQGDQPQHF
J: TRBJ1-4; D: .; V: TRBV10-3; size: .; DNA: TGTGCCATCAGTGACCAGGTCCCCAGCACTAATGAAAAACTGTTTTTT; CDR3: CAISDQVPSTNEKLFF
J: TRBJ2-1; D: TRBD2; V: TRBV4-1; size: .; DNA: TGCGCCAGCAGCCAAGGCTTGGTGACTAGCGATAAGCCCCAGTTCTTC; CDR3: CASSQGLVTSDKPQFF